Listed here are 14 T cell receptor beta chains from one sample, sequenced in a study of tumor-infiltrating lymphocytes in localized non-small cell lung cancer. Clones were sequenced by immunoSEQ multiplex PCR, and TCRdb holds only the in-frame ones, with some missing. The table includes around 12,000 clones, roughly 80% detected once. Sequenced sample: uninvolved lung tissue not adjacent to the tumor. Receptor source: a human donor with non-small cell lung cancer.

The chain couples TRBV7-6 to TRBJ2-7; possibly TRBD2 for D (5 bases). CDR1 SGHVS and CDR2 FNYEAQ come from the germline V gene. CDR3 length equals 14 residues. Deletions cut 4 bases from V and 0 bases from J, with 10 bases between. CDR3 DNA sequence: TGTGCCAGCAGCTCACGGGATCGCTCCTACGAGCAGTACTTC. Translated: CASSSRDRSYEQYF.

This chain connects TRBV7-6 to TRBJ2-7, with 10 bases identical to TRBD2. J was trimmed by 4 bases and V by 4 bases; bases with no gene match: 7. The CDR3 extends over 15 amino acids. Germline CDR1 SGHVS, CDR2 FNYEAQ. The CDR3 reads CASSSPGLAPYEQYF. CDR3 DNA: TGTGCCAGCAGCTCCCCGGGACTAGCGCCGTACGAGCAGTACTTC.

The J gene is TRBJ2-7, the V gene TRBV19; D remains ambiguous. V was cut by 3 bases and J by 6 bases, with 12 bases left in between. The CDR3 consists of 13 residues. Germline V lookup: CDR1 LNHDA, CDR2 SQIVND (reference sequence). This chain's CDR3 is CASSIGPNGEQYF. The CDR3 nucleotides read TGTGCCAGTAGTATTGGTCCTAACGGCGAGCAGTACTTC.

The chain couples TRBV7-8 to TRBJ2-2, with D unclear. Germline values: CDR1 SGHVS, CDR2 FQNEAQ. V gave up 4 bases and J gave up 2 bases, with 8 bases separating them. The CDR3 contains 14 residues. The CDR3 here is CASSSDPNTGELFF. CDR3 bases: TGTGCCAGCAGCTCGGACCCAAACACCGGGGAGCTGTTTTTT.

The rearrangement joins TRBV6-5 to TRBJ2-7, with D possibly being TRBD2 (6 bases). V lost 2 bases and J lost 7, with 9 bases in between. The CDR3 covers 12 residues. In germline, CDR1 is MNHEY, CDR2 SVGAGI. CDR3 loop: CASSYGAGEQYF. CDR3 nucleotide sequence: TGTGCCAGCAGTTACGGTGCGGGAGAGCAGTACTTC.

The chain has TRBV9 and TRBJ1-3; D perhaps matches TRBD1 (6 bases). CDR3 length equals 15 residues. Germline V gene sequence: CDR1 SGDLS, CDR2 YYNGEE. The ends were cut back, 0 bases at V and 4 bases at J, with 11 bases in the middle. The CDR3 loop is CASSVAQGTGNTIYF. Here the CDR3 DNA reads TGTGCCAGCAGCGTAGCACAGGGAACGGGAAACACCATATATTTT.

The rearrangement links TRBV5-5 to TRBJ2-5; 9 bases are shared with TRBD1. V lost 4 bases to trimming and J lost 4 bases; unmatched junction nucleotides: 8. The germline V gene encodes CDR1 SGHKS and CDR2 YYEKEE (reference sequence). The CDR3 has 15 residues. The CDR3 nucleotides are TGTGCCAGCAGCCAAATCACAGGGGGCGCAGAGACCCAGTACTTC. Residues: CASSQITGGAETQYF.

This clone rates as medium-sized. The chain is built from TRBV19 and TRBJ1-1; D unresolved. The CDR3 runs to 11 residues. V dropped 8 bases and J dropped 4 bases, with 8 bases sitting between them. CDR1 is LNHDA and CDR2 is SQIVND in the germline V gene (reference sequence). CDR3 loop: CASVGSTEAFF. CDR3 nucleotide sequence: TGTGCCAGTGTCGGAAGCACTGAAGCTTTCTTT.

This clone showed up just once. The chain joins TRBV2 to TRBJ1-1, with D hard to call. There are 12 residues in the CDR3. From germline, CDR1 is SNHLY and CDR2 FYNNEI. V dropped 2 bases and J dropped 4 bases, with 5 bases sitting between them. In DNA, the CDR3 is TGTGCCAGCAGTGAATATCGCACTGAAGCTTTCTTT. Amino acid sequence: CASSEYRTEAFF.

V and J are TRBV6-1 and TRBJ1-4; D unclear. Trimming stripped 6 bases from V and 0 bases from J, with 11 bases between. Germline V gene lookup returns CDR1 MNHNS and CDR2 SASEGT. The CDR3 contains 15 residues. The CDR3 here is CASRAKKATNEKLFF. The CDR3 nucleotides are TGTGCCAGCAGAGCAAAGAAAGCAACTAATGAAAAACTGTTTTTT.

This rearrangement joins TRBV19 to TRBJ2-1; D unresolved. With 6 bases removed from V and 2 bases from J, the gap between germline ends came to 14 bases. Per the germline V gene, CDR1 is LNHDA and CDR2 is SQIVND (reference sequence). The CDR3 has 15 residues. CDR3 DNA sequence: TGTGCCAGTAGCCCCTTTGCAGGACCCTACAATGAGCAGTTCTTC. Translated, it gives CASSPFAGPYNEQFF.

CDR3 sequence (DNA): TGTGCCAGCAGCTTAGCACCAGGGGTGGTGAGTGAGCAGTTCTTC. Protein product: CASSLAPGVVSEQFF. The rearrangement uses TRBV7-9 and TRBJ2-1; TRBD1 might be the D (6 bases). Germline CDR1 reads SEHNR; CDR2 reads FQNEAQ (reference sequence). Deletions cut 0 bases from V and 9 bases from J, with 15 bases between. The CDR3 consists of 15 residues.

The chain joins TRBV7-9 to TRBJ1-1, with 11 bases aligning to TRBD1. This CDR3 spans 14 amino acids. Germline trimming cut 3 bases from V and 3 bases from J; bases unmatched to any gene: 0. Germline V lookup: CDR1 SEHNR, CDR2 FQNEAQ (reference sequence). Written as DNA, the CDR3 is TGTGCCAGCAGCTTGGGACAGGGGGACACTGAAGCTTTCTTT. Protein: CASSLGQGDTEAFF.

The rearrangement uses TRBV5-1 and TRBJ2-4; D not resolved. This CDR3 spans 14 amino acids. Germline CDR1 and CDR2: SGHRS and YFSETQ. V was clipped by 0 bases and J by 5 bases, with 9 bases between them. For the CDR3, the DNA is TGCGCCAGCAGCTTGGCGGGTGGGCAAAACATTCAGTACTTC. Translation gives CASSLAGGQNIQYF.